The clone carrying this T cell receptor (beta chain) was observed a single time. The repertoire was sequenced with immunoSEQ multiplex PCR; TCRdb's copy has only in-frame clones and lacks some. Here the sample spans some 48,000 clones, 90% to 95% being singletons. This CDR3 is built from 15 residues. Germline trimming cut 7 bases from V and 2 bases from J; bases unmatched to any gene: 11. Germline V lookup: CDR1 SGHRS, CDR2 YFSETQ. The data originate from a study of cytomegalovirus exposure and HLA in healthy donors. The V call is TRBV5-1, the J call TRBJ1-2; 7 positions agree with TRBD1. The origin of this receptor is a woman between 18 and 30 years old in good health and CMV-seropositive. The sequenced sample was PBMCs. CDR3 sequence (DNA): TGCGCCAGCTCGAGGGACCAGGGGGTCAACTATGGCTACACCTTC. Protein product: CASSRDQGVNYGYTF.